Below are 18 T cell receptor beta chains sequenced from a single sample in a study of blood T cell repertoires in COVID-19. TCRdb keeps only in-frame clones here, not all; method: immunoSEQ multiplex PCR. The sample lists roughly 190,000 clones, roughly 89% occurring once. The sample taken for sequencing was PBMCs or T cells enriched from blood (not recorded which). These receptors came from a woman aged 25 to 39 who had been exposed to COVID-19.

The chain has TRBV4-3 and TRBJ2-1; 12 bases fit TRBD2. Trimming cost V 4 bases and J 7 bases; bases outside gene matches: 11. CDR1 is LGHNA, CDR2 YSLEER, per germline. This CDR3 is built from 17 residues. The CDR3, as DNA: TGCGCCAGCAGCCCAATAAGACGGACTAGCGGGGATAATGAGCAGTTCTTC. Translating gives CASSPIRRTSGDNEQFF.

The chain combines TRBV9 with TRBJ2-3; D is perhaps TRBD1 (6 bases). Trimming cost V 1 base and J 2 bases, with 11 bases left between them. The CDR3 is 15 residues long. The V gene's germline CDR1 is SGDLS and CDR2 YYNGEE. The DNA of the CDR3 is TGTGCCAGCAGCGTATGGGCAGGGGACACAGATACGCAGTATTTT. This encodes CASSVWAGDTDTQYF.

The chain links TRBV11-2 to TRBJ2-7, with D tentatively TRBD1 (5 bases). Trimming stripped 2 bases from V and 5 bases from J, with 13 bases between. Germline V gene sequence: CDR1 SGHAT, CDR2 FQNNGV. CDR3 length: 14 residues. As DNA, the CDR3 is TGTGCCAGCAGCTTATATGTGACAGACCACGAGCAGTACTTC. Translating it yields CASSLYVTDHEQYF.

The V gene is TRBV4-3, the J gene TRBJ2-3; D is perhaps TRBD2 (7 bases). This CDR3 spans 15 amino acids. From germline, CDR1 is LGHNA and CDR2 YSLEER. The germline V and J ends were trimmed by 10 bases and 0 bases, with 17 bases remaining between them. This CDR3 is CATSREGGSTDTQYF. CDR3 bases: TGCGCCACCTCAAGGGAGGGGGGTAGCACAGATACGCAGTATTTT.

J is TRBJ1-5 and V is TRBV5-1; 7 nucleotides align to TRBD1. J lost 1 base, V lost 2 bases, and 3 bases had no gene match. CDR1 SGHRS and CDR2 YFSETQ come from the germline V gene. The length of the CDR3 is 15 residues. CDR3 in DNA: TGCGCCAGCAGCTTAGGGACAGCAAGCAATCAGCCCCAGCATTTT. Translation: CASSLGTASNQPQHF.

V and J are TRBV9 and TRBJ1-3, with 7 bases aligning to TRBD1. Germline values: CDR1 SGDLS, CDR2 YYNGEE. The V gene end was trimmed by 3 bases and the J gene end by 1 base; junction bases not matched to a gene: 1. The CDR3 has 14 residues. The CDR3 protein is CASSGTGSGNTIYF. The CDR3 nucleotides are TGTGCCAGCAGCGGGACAGGATCTGGAAACACCATATATTTT.

The J gene is TRBJ1-3, the V gene TRBV6-5; weak D call: TRBD1 (6 bases). Trimming shortened V by 6 bases and J by 1 base, and 13 bases separated the two germline ends. The CDR3 sequence is 15 residues long. In germline, CDR1 is MNHEY, CDR2 SVGAGI. CDR3 protein: CASRPGQRSGNTIYF. The CDR3 nucleotides read TGTGCCAGCAGACCTGGACAGCGTTCTGGAAACACCATATATTTT.

The V call is TRBV5-6, the J call TRBJ1-1; D ambiguous. Trimming cost V 4 bases and J 6 bases, with 10 bases left between them. The CDR3 is 12 amino acids. The germline CDR1 and CDR2 sequences are SGHDT and YYEEEE. This CDR3 is CASSARRSEAFF. In DNA form, the CDR3 reads TGTGCCAGCAGCGCCCGCCGGTCTGAAGCTTTCTTT.

The chain is built from TRBV7-9 and TRBJ1-1, with a weak D call TRBD1 (6 bases). V was clipped by 8 bases and J by 3 bases, with 13 bases between them. The germline V gene has CDR1 SEHNR and CDR2 FQNEAQ (reference sequence). This CDR3 is built from 13 residues. The CDR3 nucleotides are TGTGCCAGCTTATGGACAGTCGACACTGAAGCTTTCTTT. It encodes CASLWTVDTEAFF.

This chain links TRBV4-1 with TRBJ2-7, with D maybe TRBD1 (6 bases). In germline, CDR1 is MGHRA, CDR2 YSYEKL. V was shortened by 2 bases and J by 0 bases, with 14 bases between the two germline ends. The CDR3 has 16 amino acids. CDR3 nucleotides: TGCGCCAGCAGCCAACCGTGGACAGCGAGCTCCTACGAGCAGTACTTC. Translated: CASSQPWTASSYEQYF.

This clone was counted between two and nine times. The genes are TRBV5-5 and TRBJ1-1, with TRBD1 identical over 8 bases. Germline assignment: CDR1 SGHKS and CDR2 YYEKEE (reference sequence). The V segment lost 0 bases and the J segment 4 bases; nucleotides outside the gene matches: 2. The CDR3 spans 14 residues. CDR3 sequence (DNA): TGTGCCAGCAGCTTGGAACAGGGGGGCACTGAAGCTTTCTTT. This codes for CASSLEQGGTEAFF.

The chain is built from TRBV6-5 and TRBJ1-2; TRBD1 might be the D (5 bases). The germline CDR1 and CDR2 sequences are MNHEY and SVGAGI. V shed 7 bases and J shed 1 base, with 16 bases lying between them. The CDR3 runs 15 residues. CDR3 in DNA: TGTGCCAGCATATCCCTCCGGGGGTTTAACTATGGCTACACCTTC. Translated: CASISLRGFNYGYTF.

This clone was seen only once. J is TRBJ2-7 and V is TRBV27; 10 positions agree with TRBD1. Trimming removed 4 bases from V and 1 base from J; junction bases left unmatched: 4. This CDR3 has 15 amino acids. The germline V gene has CDR1 MNHEY and CDR2 SMNVEV (reference sequence). The CDR3 nucleotides read TGTGCCAGCAGTTACGACAGGGGGCTGTCCTACGAGCAGTACTTC. Protein product: CASSYDRGLSYEQYF.

A few counts support this clone. DNA of the CDR3: TGCGCCAGCAGGATGGGACAGCAGAACACTGAAGCTTTCTTT. Its translation: CASRMGQQNTEAFF. V gene TRBV10-2 combines with J gene TRBJ1-1; 7 bases fit TRBD1. The CDR3 is 14 amino acids. The V segment lost 6 bases and the J segment 1 base; nucleotides outside the gene matches: 5. The germline V gene has CDR1 WSHSY and CDR2 SAAADI.

In its sample, this clone was seen a few times. This chain joins TRBV7-2 and TRBJ1-2; 7 bases are a match to TRBD1. With 5 bases clipped from V and 4 bases from J, the junction kept 10 bases outside the gene matches. Germline CDR1 and CDR2: SGHTA and FQGNSA. The CDR3 sequence is 15 residues long. The CDR3 DNA reads TGTGCCAGCAGCCCCGTACAGGGGATCTTCTATGGCTACACCTTC. Protein: CASSPVQGIFYGYTF.

This clone appeared once. The chain has TRBV10-3 and TRBJ1-2; D is possibly TRBD1 (5 bases). Germline CDR1 is ENHRY and CDR2 is SYGVKD. Trimming removed 2 bases from V and 4 bases from J, with 11 bases in between. The CDR3 runs 14 residues. CDR3 protein: CAISEGRQTYGYTF. CDR3 coding DNA: TGTGCCATCAGTGAGGGCAGACAGACCTATGGCTACACCTTC.

The V gene is TRBV5-1, the J gene TRBJ2-5, with 12 bases fitting TRBD2. The CDR3 is made up of 16 amino acids. After removal of 7 bases from V and 3 bases from J, the junction contained 10 bases not matched to a gene. CDR1 SGHRS and CDR2 YFSETQ come from the germline V gene. The chain's CDR3 is CASYRSLAGGEETQYF. Written as DNA, the CDR3 is TGCGCCAGCTATAGGTCACTAGCGGGGGGTGAAGAGACCCAGTACTTC.

The V gene is TRBV3-1 (or the pseudogene TRBV3-2), the J gene TRBJ1-2, with D perhaps TRBD1 (5 bases). The CDR3 is 14 residues long. Between the trimmed V and J ends, which lost 4 bases and 4 bases, there was a span of 13 bases. The V gene's germline CDR1 is LGHDT and CDR2 YNNKEL (reference sequence). CDR3 loop: CASSPLGGTYGYTF. In DNA form, the CDR3 reads TGTGCCAGCAGCCCCCTCGGAGGGACCTATGGCTACACCTTC.